These 29 T cell receptor beta chains were all obtained from the same sample, sequenced in a study of T cell responses to AZD1222 COVID-19 vaccine. This table comes from immunoSEQ multiplex PCR, and its TCRdb copy is limited to in-frame clones, with some not included. The repertoire consists of 100,000 to 130,000 clones, with 89% occurring once and the leading ten covering less than 4%. Specimen: peripheral blood, collected on day 0 of MenACWY control vaccination. The receptors were gathered from an adult in good health.

The chain is built from TRBV28 and TRBJ1-6; a weak D match, TRBD1 (6 bases). Germline assignment: CDR1 MDHEN and CDR2 SYDVKM. The CDR3 consists of 17 residues. V was pared by 4 bases and J by 1 base, with 14 bases between. The CDR3 sequence: CASSSQDSLSYNSPLHF. For the CDR3, the DNA is TGTGCCAGCAGTTCCCAGGACAGCCTATCCTATAATTCACCCCTCCACTTT. Based on the CDR3 plus reference TRBV28 and TRBJ1-6, the full variable domain is DVKVTQSSRYLVKRTGEKVFLECVQDMDHENMFWYRQDPGLGLRLIYFSYDVKMKEKGDIPEGYSVSREKKERFSLILESASTNQTSMYLCASSSQDSLSYNSPLHFGNGTRLTVT.

V gene TRBV5-1 combines with J gene TRBJ2-5; D perhaps matches TRBD1 (5 bases). Between the trimmed V and J ends, which lost 0 bases and 4 bases, there was a span of 10 bases. Germline CDR1 is SGHRS and CDR2 is YFSETQ. This CDR3 has 14 residues. CDR3 sequence: CASSLGPGIETQYF. CDR3 coding DNA: TGCGCCAGCAGCTTGGGTCCAGGGATAGAGACCCAGTACTTC.

This clone has just a few counts. The gene calls are TRBV6-5 and TRBJ1-4, with D maybe TRBD1 (6 bases). CDR1 is MNHEY and CDR2 is SVGAGI in the germline V gene. Trimming took 3 bases from V and 6 from J, leaving 14 bases between them. This CDR3 is 15 amino acids long. The chain's CDR3 is CASSYRTGPDEKLFF. CDR3 in DNA: TGTGCCAGCAGTTATCGAACAGGGCCTGATGAAAAACTGTTTTTT.

V gene TRBV3-1 (or the pseudogene TRBV3-2) combines with J gene TRBJ2-7, with a tentative D call TRBD2 (6 bases). Looked up from germline, CDR1 is LGHDT and CDR2 is YNNKEL (reference sequence). The V and J ends lost 3 bases and 5 bases respectively, with 11 bases between them. The CDR3 has 13 residues. The chain's CDR3 is CASSQRGTHEQYF. The CDR3 DNA reads TGTGCCAGCAGCCAGCGGGGTACCCACGAGCAGTACTTC.

This clone has ten or more counts. In DNA form, the CDR3 reads TGTGCCAGCAGCTCGGGGCCGTATCTCACAGATACGCAGTATTTT. Its protein product is CASSSGPYLTDTQYF. The gene calls are TRBV5-6 and TRBJ2-3; D may correspond to TRBD1 or TRBD2 (5 bases each). Germline loops: CDR1 SGHDT, CDR2 YYEEEE. The CDR3 runs 15 residues. The V and J ends lost 3 bases and 2 bases respectively, with 13 bases between them.

The V and J genes are TRBV5-1 and TRBJ2-2, with 10 bases identical to TRBD1. Germline CDR1 is SGHRS and CDR2 is YFSETQ. CDR3 length: 17 residues. Germline trimming cut 1 base from V and 7 bases from J; bases unmatched to any gene: 10. The CDR3 reads CASSLIIPDRGSGELFF. For the CDR3, the DNA is TGCGCCAGCAGCTTGATAATCCCGGACAGGGGGAGCGGGGAGCTGTTTTTT.

The count of this clone is one. The chain combines TRBV12-5 with TRBJ1-4, with D unclear. The V gene lost 7 bases and the J gene lost 5 bases, with 14 bases spanning the gap. CDR3 length: 14 amino acids. Germline loops: CDR1 LGHNT, CDR2 FRNRAP. The CDR3 is CASASDGGNEKLFF. Here the CDR3 DNA reads TGTGCTAGTGCCTCGGACGGAGGGAATGAAAAACTGTTTTTT.

This clone was observed a single time. The chain carries TRBV24-1 and TRBJ2-5, with TRBD2 matching 8 bases. Trimming took 0 bases from V and 5 from J; bases not matched to a gene: 16. The CDR3 extends over 19 amino acids. Germline assignment: CDR1 KGHDR and CDR2 SFDVKD. In nucleotides, the CDR3 is TGTGCCACCAGTGATTTGCGGTGTACACACGGGGGGGCCGGGGAGACCCAGTACTTC. Translation gives CATSDLRCTHGGAGETQYF.

V is TRBV2 and J is TRBJ2-1; D might be TRBD1 or TRBD2, each matching 6 bases. Trimming left V 6 bases short and J 2 bases short, with 23 bases between. Germline V gene lookup returns CDR1 SNHLY and CDR2 FYNNEI. This CDR3 region has 18 residues. The CDR3: CASRRDKRVVGAYNEQFF. The CDR3 DNA reads as TGTGCCAGCAGGAGGGACAAGCGGGTCGTAGGCGCCTACAATGAGCAGTTCTTC.

The chain couples TRBV11-1 to TRBJ2-1, with 11 bases matching TRBD2. Germline V gene sequence: CDR1 SGHAT, CDR2 FQDESV (reference sequence). The CDR3 is 16 residues long. V gave up 5 bases and J gave up 6 bases; unmatched junction bases: 9. CDR3 sequence (DNA): TGTGCCAGCAGCAACGGCCCTAGCGGGGGGACCAATGAGCAGTTCTTC. This gives the protein CASSNGPSGGTNEQFF.

This rearrangement joins TRBV7-9 to TRBJ2-3; D is unresolved. The CDR3 is 15 residues long. Between the trimmed V and J ends, which lost 4 bases and 2 bases, there was a span of 13 bases. The V gene's germline CDR1 is SEHNR and CDR2 FQNEAQ (reference sequence). CDR3 DNA sequence: TGTGCCAGCAGCTCGGACCTATACTTCACAGATACGCAGTATTTT. This encodes CASSSDLYFTDTQYF.

A single count supports this clone. The chain has TRBV6-1 and TRBJ1-5, with 11 bases identical to TRBD1. There are 18 residues in the CDR3. Germline V CDR1 and CDR2: MNHNS, SASEGT. The V gene end was trimmed by 2 bases and the J gene end by 0 bases; junction bases not matched to a gene: 6. This CDR3 reads CASSETRTGGHSNQPQHF. The CDR3 DNA reads as TGTGCCAGCAGTGAAACCCGGACAGGGGGCCATAGCAATCAGCCCCAGCATTTT.

Worth noting for this clone: A read error may produce the germline difference seen at one junction end. This chain connects TRBV7-7 to TRBJ2-7, with 10 positions matching TRBD1. Germline CDR1 reads SSHAT; CDR2 reads FNYEAQ (reference sequence). The CDR3 has 16 residues. CDR3 amino acids: CASSLNRDRGPYEQYF. The DNA of the CDR3 is TGTGCTAGCAGCTTGAACCGGGACAGGGGCCCCTACGAGCAGTACTTC. Filled out from reference TRBV7-7 and TRBJ2-7, the complete variable domain reads GAGVSQSPRYKVTKRGQDVTLRCDPISSHATLYWYQQALGQGPEFLTYFNYEAQPDKSGLPSDRFSAERPEGSISTLTIQRTEQRDSAMYRCASSLNRDRGPYEQYFGPGTRLTVT.

The V call is TRBV27, the J call TRBJ2-3, with a tentative D call TRBD2 (6 bases). V was pared by 3 bases and J by 0 bases, with 16 bases between. Germline V gene data show CDR1 as MNHEY and CDR2 as SMNVEV (reference sequence). This CDR3 is built from 17 residues. The CDR3 protein is CASSFYQTGLSTDTQYF. The CDR3 bases are TGTGCCAGCAGTTTCTACCAGACGGGACTTAGCACAGATACGCAGTATTTT.

This clone was counted once. V gene TRBV7-9 combines with J gene TRBJ1-2; D remains unclear. Trimming took 4 bases from V and 4 from J, leaving 7 bases between them. This CDR3 contains 12 residues. Germline lookup yields CDR1 SEHNR and CDR2 FQNEAQ (reference sequence). CDR3 loop: CASSSEGYGYTF. The CDR3 DNA is TGTGCCAGCAGCTCGGAGGGCTATGGCTACACCTTC.

The chain links TRBV2 to TRBJ1-3; 7 bases fit TRBD1. The CDR3 is made up of 14 amino acids. J gave up 3 bases and V 7 bases, and 6 bases lay outside the gene matches. Germline V CDR1 and CDR2: SNHLY, FYNNEI. Here the CDR3 reads CASKGGAGGNTIYF. CDR3 coding DNA: TGTGCCAGCAAAGGGGGCGCGGGTGGAAACACCATATATTTT. Looking up the rest from reference TRBV2 and TRBJ1-3 gives the full variable domain: EPEVTQTPSHQVTQMGQEVILRCVPISNHLYFYWYRQILGQKVEFLVSFYNNEISEKSEIFDDQFSVERPDGSNFTLKIRSTKLEDSAMYFCASKGGAGGNTIYFGEGSWLTVV.

On this clone itself: The junction and the germline gene differ at one end; a read error may be behind it. Here the CDR3 reads CASSYGTSSTPTEIF. In DNA form, the CDR3 reads TGTGCCAGCAGCTATGGGACATCATCAACCCCAACGGAAATCTTC. V usage is TRBV6-5 and J usage is TRBJ2-7; possible D gene TRBD1, 6 bases. CDR1 is MNHEY, CDR2 SVGAGI, per germline. The CDR3 has 15 amino acids.

The chain links TRBV27 to TRBJ1-5; D is ambiguous. V dropped 6 bases and J dropped 0 bases, with 12 bases sitting between them. This CDR3 spans 15 amino acids. Germline V gives CDR1 MNHEY, CDR2 SMNVEV (reference sequence). The CDR3 here is CASSPQVSSNQPQHF. As DNA, the CDR3 is TGTGCCAGCAGCCCGCAAGTCTCTAGCAATCAGCCCCAGCATTTT.

The chain's CDR3 is CASSRAGVEETQYF. The CDR3 coding sequence is TGTGCCAGCAGCCGAGCGGGGGTGGAGGAGACCCAGTACTTC. V usage is TRBV3-1 (or the pseudogene TRBV3-2) and J usage is TRBJ2-5, with 8 bases that match TRBD2. The CDR3 is made up of 14 amino acids. V dropped 4 bases and J dropped 5; count of bases not matched to a gene: 6. Per the germline V gene, CDR1 is LGHDT and CDR2 is YNNKEL (reference sequence).

The rearrangement uses TRBV11-2 and TRBJ2-3; D is unclear. Germline-derived CDR1 and CDR2 are SGHAT and FQNNGV. Between the trimmed V and J ends, which lost 4 bases and 0 bases, there was a span of 8 bases. The CDR3 is made up of 14 amino acids. The CDR3 DNA reads TGTGCCAGCAGCTCCCGACGGAGCACAGATACGCAGTATTTT. As protein: CASSSRRSTDTQYF.

The chain carries TRBV5-8 and TRBJ1-5; 7 nucleotides line up with TRBD1. The CDR3 contains 14 residues. Germline V gene sequence: CDR1 SGHTS, CDR2 YDEGEE. Trimming cost V 2 bases and J 4 bases; bases outside gene matches: 3. CDR3 coding DNA: TGTGCCAGCAGCTTTGGGACAGCGAATCAGCCCCAGCATTTT. Protein sequence: CASSFGTANQPQHF.

This chain uses TRBV28 with TRBJ2-7; 10 nucleotides align to TRBD2. J lost 3 bases, V lost 6 bases, and 8 bases had no gene match. Germline CDR1 MDHEN, CDR2 SYDVKM. The CDR3 is made up of 15 amino acids. CDR3 sequence reads: CASSSPSGGIYEQYF. In DNA form, the CDR3 reads TGTGCCAGCAGCTCGCCTAGCGGGGGAATCTACGAGCAGTACTTC. Complete variable domain (other parts from reference TRBV28 and TRBJ2-7): DVKVTQSSRYLVKRTGEKVFLECVQDMDHENMFWYRQDPGLGLRLIYFSYDVKMKEKGDIPEGYSVSREKKERFSLILESASTNQTSMYLCASSSPSGGIYEQYFGPGTRLTVT.

This clone was seen only a few times. V is TRBV7-3 and J is TRBJ2-3, with D possibly matching TRBD2 (6 bases). V was cut by 0 bases and J by 2 bases, with 18 bases left in between. CDR1 and CDR2 (germline): SGHTA, FQGTGA. This CDR3 spans 18 amino acids. The CDR3 is CASSLTLLRGDYTDTQYF. The CDR3 DNA reads as TGTGCCAGCAGCTTAACGCTCTTGCGGGGAGATTACACAGATACGCAGTATTTT.

The J gene is TRBJ1-6, the V gene TRBV6-1, with D unresolved. Germline loops: CDR1 MNHNS, CDR2 SASEGT. CDR3 length: 15 amino acids. Trimming pared 6 bases from V and 5 bases from J, leaving 14 bases between. The DNA of the CDR3 is TGTGCCAGCAGCTTCCGCGGCCCTGATAATTCACCCCTCCACTTT. As protein: CASSFRGPDNSPLHF.

V usage is TRBV28 and J usage is TRBJ2-7, with a possible D match to TRBD2 (7 bases). The CDR3 length is 15 residues. V shed 3 bases and J shed 4 bases, with 16 bases lying between them. Per the germline V gene, CDR1 is MDHEN and CDR2 is SYDVKM. This CDR3 is CASSFPGGGAYEQYF. In nucleotides, the CDR3 is TGTGCCAGCAGTTTCCCTGGAGGGGGGGCTTACGAGCAGTACTTC. The full variable domain, with the rest looked up from reference TRBV28 and TRBJ2-7, is DVKVTQSSRYLVKRTGEKVFLECVQDMDHENMFWYRQDPGLGLRLIYFSYDVKMKEKGDIPEGYSVSREKKERFSLILESASTNQTSMYLCASSFPGGGAYEQYFGPGTRLTVT.

This clone occurred a few times. This chain links TRBV7-9 with TRBJ1-1; 7 nucleotides line up with TRBD1. J lost 4 bases, V lost 3 bases, and 5 bases had no gene match. Germline CDR1 is SEHNR and CDR2 is FQNEAQ (reference sequence). The CDR3 spans 14 residues. For the CDR3, the DNA is TGTGCCAGCAGCTTCGGACAGGATGGCACTGAAGCTTTCTTT. Translating it yields CASSFGQDGTEAFF.

The rearrangement joins TRBV2 to TRBJ2-3, with TRBD1 as a possible D gene (6 bases). Trimming removed 6 bases from V and 4 bases from J, with 14 bases in between. CDR3 size: 14 residues. Germline CDR1 and CDR2: SNHLY and FYNNEI. CDR3 loop: CASRVRGGADTQYF. The CDR3 coding sequence is TGTGCCAGCAGGGTCAGGGGCGGCGCAGATACGCAGTATTTT.

The V and J genes are TRBV2 and TRBJ1-5; D gene unclear. Germline assignment: CDR1 SNHLY and CDR2 FYNNEI. Trimming took 4 bases from V and 6 from J, leaving 16 bases between them. The CDR3 totals 15 residues. CDR3 in DNA: TGTGCCAGCAGTGTAAACGGGATCAACGGTCAGCCCCAGCATTTT. Its translation: CASSVNGINGQPQHF.

The chain carries TRBV5-4 and TRBJ1-4; TRBD1 aligns across 8 bases. The CDR3 is 18 amino acids. After removal of 4 bases from V and 6 bases from J, the junction contained 17 bases not matched to a gene. Germline values: CDR1 SGHNT, CDR2 YYREEE (reference sequence). CDR3: CASSRDGQGARVDEKLFF. CDR3 nucleotides: TGTGCCAGCAGCCGGGACGGCCAGGGGGCGCGAGTTGATGAAAAACTGTTTTTT.